Following are 19 T cell receptor beta chains from one sample sequenced in a study of cytomegalovirus exposure and HLA in healthy donors. The PCR used 60 Vbeta and 13 Jbeta primers. Generated by immunoSEQ multiplex PCR, the TCRdb table keeps only in-frame clones and is missing some. The data hold 150,000 to 160,000 clones, with roughly 83% observed a single time. Sequenced sample: PBMCs. The receptors were sampled from a man aged 25-45 years in good health and CMV-seropositive.

The chain recombines TRBV7-9 with TRBJ2-3; 7 nucleotides align to TRBD2. This CDR3 has 16 amino acids. The V segment lost 8 bases and the J segment 0 bases; nucleotides outside the gene matches: 11. Germline CDR1 is SEHNR and CDR2 is FQNEAQ (reference sequence). The CDR3 DNA reads TGTGCCAGCTGCAGCAGCGGGGCCTCTAGCACAGATACGCAGTATTTT. The encoded protein is CASCSSGASSTDTQYF.

V and J are TRBV4-1 and TRBJ2-4; maybe TRBD1 (6 bases). The V gene's germline CDR1 is MGHRA and CDR2 YSYEKL. The V end lost 4 bases, the J end lost 5 bases, and 12 bases lay between the germline ends. The CDR3 length is 14 residues. The CDR3, as DNA: TGCGCCAGCAGCCGGGCCGGGACACAAAACATTCAGTACTTC. This encodes CASSRAGTQNIQYF.

V gene TRBV2 combines with J gene TRBJ2-7; weak D call: TRBD2 (5 bases). The CDR3 spans 14 residues. V shed 4 bases and J shed 2 bases, with 12 bases lying between them. Germline V lookup: CDR1 SNHLY, CDR2 FYNNEI. The CDR3 sequence: CASSGTALAYEQYF. The CDR3 DNA is TGTGCCAGCAGTGGCACGGCACTAGCCTACGAGCAGTACTTC.

V usage is TRBV2 and J usage is TRBJ2-1, with TRBD1 identical over 11 bases. Per the germline V gene, CDR1 is SNHLY and CDR2 is FYNNEI. The CDR3 spans 15 residues. The trim removed 6 bases at V and 5 bases at J, leaving 6 bases unmatched. CDR3: CASRTGTGGNNEQFF. The CDR3 DNA reads TGTGCCAGCAGGACCGGGACAGGGGGGAACAATGAGCAGTTCTTC.

J is TRBJ2-7 and V is TRBV6-6; TRBD1 might be the D (5 bases). CDR3 length equals 15 residues. Deletions cut 2 bases from V and 6 bases from J, with 17 bases between. Germline-derived CDR1 and CDR2 are MNHNY and SVGAGI (reference sequence). The CDR3 bases are TGTGCCAGCAGTTACCCCCTAGACAGCCTCGGCGAGCAGTACTTC. Encoded protein: CASSYPLDSLGEQYF.

The rearrangement uses TRBV7-2 and TRBJ2-7; tentatively, D is TRBD2 (6 bases). CDR3 length equals 15 residues. CDR1 and CDR2 (germline): SGHTA, FQGNSA. With 5 bases removed from V and 0 bases from J, the gap between germline ends came to 14 bases. DNA of the CDR3: TGTGCCAGCAGCCCTGGCGCGGGGAACTCCTACGAGCAGTACTTC. It translates to CASSPGAGNSYEQYF.

This clone was observed a single time. The J gene is TRBJ2-7, the V gene TRBV27, with a possible D match to TRBD2 (5 bases). Germline values: CDR1 MNHEY, CDR2 SMNVEV (reference sequence). This CDR3 has 15 residues. Trimming stripped 8 bases from V and 0 bases from J, with 17 bases between. The CDR3 reads CASSRGPTSSYEQYF. The CDR3 nucleotides are TGTGCCAGCTCTAGAGGTCCTACTAGCTCCTACGAGCAGTACTTC.

This clone was detected only a few times. The chain has TRBV27 and TRBJ1-4, with TRBD1 as a possible D gene (6 bases). Trimming took 5 bases from V and 4 from J, leaving 23 bases between them. This CDR3 is 18 amino acids long. The germline gives CDR1 MNHEY, CDR2 SMNVEV (reference sequence). The CDR3 coding sequence is TGTGCCAGCAGTCCCGCCGCGGCAGGGGATGGCTTTAATGAAAAACTGTTTTTT. This encodes CASSPAAAGDGFNEKLFF.

This clone was picked up a small number of times. V usage is TRBV11-2 and J usage is TRBJ2-3; TRBD1 matches 7 bases. Trimming cost V 1 base and J 5 bases; bases outside gene matches: 6. This CDR3 is 15 amino acids long. The germline gives CDR1 SGHAT, CDR2 FQNNGV. CDR3 in DNA: TGTGCCAGCAGCTTAGGGACAGGCCCGGGAGATACGCAGTATTTT. It is translated as CASSLGTGPGDTQYF. Full variable domain (missing parts from reference TRBV11-2 and TRBJ2-3): EAGVAQSPRYKIIEKRQSVAFWCNPISGHATLYWYQQILGQGPKLLIQFQNNGVVDDSQLPKDRFSAERLKGVDSTLKIQPAKLEDSAVYLCASSLGTGPGDTQYFGPGTRLTVL.

The V and J genes are TRBV7-9 and TRBJ2-7; TRBD2 agrees at 9 bases. This CDR3 spans 15 amino acids. In germline, CDR1 is SEHNR, CDR2 FQNEAQ (reference sequence). J gave up 5 bases and V 4 bases, and 9 bases lay outside the gene matches. The CDR3 reads CASSSLASGKHEQYF. The CDR3 coding sequence is TGTGCCAGCAGCTCCCTGGCTAGCGGGAAGCACGAGCAGTACTTC. Based on the CDR3 plus reference TRBV7-9 and TRBJ2-7, the full variable domain is DTGVSQNPRHKITKRGQNVTFRCDPISEHNRLYWYRQTLGQGPEFLTYFQNEAQLEKSRLLSDRFSAERPKGSFSTLEIQRTEQGDSAMYLCASSSLASGKHEQYFGPGTRLTVT.

The rearrangement links TRBV6-4 to TRBJ1-4, with a tentative D call TRBD1 (5 bases). The CDR3 is 15 residues long. Germline V CDR1 and CDR2: MRHNA, SNTAGT. V lost 5 bases and J 3 bases, leaving 13 bases between the germline ends. The CDR3 spells CASSRDSGANEKLFF. The CDR3 DNA reads as TGTGCCAGCAGTCGGGACTCAGGAGCTAATGAAAAACTGTTTTTT.

The CDR3 nucleotides are TGTGCCAGCAGCTCTAGAAGTCAGGGGACAGATACGCAGTATTTT. Protein: CASSSRSQGTDTQYF. The chain joins TRBV7-2 to TRBJ2-3, with D possibly TRBD1 on 6 matching bases. The CDR3 extends over 15 amino acids. V lost 4 bases to trimming and J lost 3 bases, with 14 bases between them. The germline gives CDR1 SGHTA, CDR2 FQGNSA.

The gene calls are TRBV7-3 and TRBJ2-7, with D maybe TRBD2 (5 bases). The CDR3 spans 12 residues. V was cut by 4 bases and J by 6 bases, with 10 bases left in between. Germline V gene data show CDR1 as SGHTA and CDR2 as FQGTGA. Written as DNA, the CDR3 is TGTGCCAGCAGCTCCTCAGGAGGCGAGCAGTACTTC. It is translated as CASSSSGGEQYF.

This rearrangement joins TRBV2 to TRBJ2-7, with D hard to call. V shed 4 bases and J shed 0 bases, with 7 bases lying between them. Germline CDR1 and CDR2: SNHLY and FYNNEI. CDR3 size: 13 residues. The CDR3 is CASSVQASYEQYF. CDR3 DNA: TGTGCCAGCAGTGTTCAGGCCTCCTACGAGCAGTACTTC.

The chain joins TRBV25-1 to TRBJ2-2; D is uncertain. The germline V and J ends were trimmed by 3 bases and 8 bases, with 7 bases remaining between them. In germline, CDR1 is MGHDK, CDR2 SYGVNS. The CDR3 has 12 amino acids. The CDR3 region has the DNA TGTGCCAGCAGTGAGCTAATAGGGGAGCTGTTTTTT. Translating it yields CASSELIGELFF.

On this clone: The junction shows a germline mismatch at one end, possibly a read error. The CDR3 loop is CASSYTFTDTQYF. CDR3 coding DNA: TGTGCTAGCAGCTATACATTCACAGATACGCAGTATTTT. J is TRBJ2-3 and V is TRBV7-7; D is unresolved. CDR1 is SSHAT and CDR2 is FNYEAQ in the germline V gene (reference sequence). The CDR3 runs 13 residues.

This chain links TRBV19 with TRBJ1-1, with 7 bases identical to TRBD1. V lost 3 bases and J lost 0; bases outside the gene matches: 1. Germline CDR1 is LNHDA and CDR2 is SQIVND (reference sequence). The CDR3 totals 14 residues. The CDR3 is CASSIQGVNTEAFF. CDR3 sequence (DNA): TGTGCCAGTAGTATCCAGGGGGTGAACACTGAAGCTTTCTTT.

The chain is built from TRBV11-2 and TRBJ2-2; D unclear. The CDR3 consists of 13 residues. Per the germline V gene, CDR1 is SGHAT and CDR2 is FQNNGV. V lost 2 bases to trimming and J lost 7 bases, with 8 bases between them. The CDR3 here is CASSLYEDGELFF. The DNA of the CDR3 is TGTGCCAGCAGCTTATATGAGGACGGGGAGCTGTTTTTT.

This clone was seen only once. The rearrangement uses TRBV29-1 and TRBJ2-7, with 7 bases that match TRBD1. Germline assignment: CDR1 SQVTM and CDR2 ANQGSEA. The CDR3 length is 12 residues. Trimming took 7 bases from V and 5 from J; bases not matched to a gene: 8. CDR3 sequence: CSAIRTGDEQYF. For the CDR3, the DNA is TGCAGCGCCATCCGGACAGGCGACGAGCAGTACTTC.